These 21 T cell receptor beta chains originate from one sample sequenced in a study of blood T cell repertoires in COVID-19. Repertoires were generated with immunoSEQ multiplex PCR, while TCRdb's copy carries only in-frame clones and drops some. In the table there are some 98,000 clones, 80% of which are singletons. The sample consisted of peripheral blood. These receptor sequences come from a human donor in a cohort sampled during active COVID-19.

V usage is TRBV3-1 (or the pseudogene TRBV3-2) and J usage is TRBJ2-5; 9 bases fit TRBD2. The CDR3 extends over 16 amino acids. V dropped 3 bases and J dropped 3; count of bases not matched to a gene: 8. The germline CDR1 and CDR2 sequences are LGHDT and YNNKEL (reference sequence). CDR3 in amino acids: CASSHRWGGREETQYF. For the CDR3, the DNA is TGTGCCAGCAGCCATAGATGGGGCGGGAGGGAAGAGACCCAGTACTTC.

V usage is TRBV20-1 and J usage is TRBJ2-3, with TRBD2 as a possible D gene (6 bases). The V gene's germline CDR1 is DFQATT and CDR2 SNEGSKA (reference sequence). Trimming left V 7 bases short and J 6 bases short, with 8 bases between. The CDR3 contains 10 residues. Here the CDR3 DNA reads TGCAGTGTAGGGAGGGATACGCAGTATTTT. Translation: CSVGRDTQYF.

V gene TRBV25-1 combines with J gene TRBJ2-7, with TRBD2 matching 7 bases. The CDR3 is made up of 15 amino acids. V lost 4 bases and J lost 7; bases outside the gene matches: 13. CDR1 is MGHDK and CDR2 is SYGVNS in the germline V gene. The CDR3 protein is CASSGLASGVREQYF. The CDR3, as DNA: TGTGCCAGCAGTGGTTTGGCTAGCGGAGTGAGGGAGCAGTACTTC.

This sequence joins TRBV2 and TRBJ2-5; no firm D call. Germline CDR1 and CDR2: SNHLY and FYNNEI. V was pared by 3 bases and J by 3 bases, with 2 bases between. CDR3 length equals 11 residues. The CDR3 DNA reads as TGTGCCAGCAGTGACAAAGAGACCCAGTACTTC. Translating gives CASSDKETQYF.

The genes are TRBV12-3 or TRBV12-4 and TRBJ2-7; D may be TRBD1 (5 bases). The CDR3 totals 13 residues. Trimming removed 6 bases at V and 4 bases at J, with 13 bases between. The CDR3 reads CASSDRQPYEQYF. The CDR3 DNA sequence: TGTGCCAGCAGCGACAGACAGCCATACGAGCAGTACTTC.

This chain uses TRBV4-2 with TRBJ2-5; 11 bases align to TRBD2. V was clipped by 1 base and J by 2 bases; unmatched bases: 3. This CDR3 has 16 residues. Germline lookup yields CDR1 LGHNA and CDR2 YNFKEQ. The CDR3 region has the DNA TGTGCCAGCAGCCAAGGGTCTAGCGGGGGGCAAGAGACCCAGTACTTC. Translation: CASSQGSSGGQETQYF.

The chain carries TRBV28 and TRBJ2-7, with a possible D match to TRBD1 (7 bases). The CDR3 is 16 residues long. Germline V gene data show CDR1 as MDHEN and CDR2 as SYDVKM. V was clipped by 4 bases and J by 2 bases, with 18 bases between them. Here the CDR3 DNA reads TGTGCCAGCAGTTATTTTTCTGCAGGGGGGCCCTACGAGCAGTACTTC. It is translated as CASSYFSAGGPYEQYF. Filled out from reference TRBV28 and TRBJ2-7, the complete variable domain reads DVKVTQSSRYLVKRTGEKVFLECVQDMDHENMFWYRQDPGLGLRLIYFSYDVKMKEKGDIPEGYSVSREKKERFSLILESASTNQTSMYLCASSYFSAGGPYEQYFGPGTRLTVT.

The chain carries TRBV15 and TRBJ2-7, with TRBD2 identical over 10 bases. Looked up from germline, CDR1 is LNHNV and CDR2 is YYDKDF (reference sequence). The CDR3 is 15 amino acids. Trimming cost V 1 base and J 4 bases; bases outside gene matches: 4. The CDR3 coding sequence is TGTGCCACCAGCAGAGGTCTAGCGGGAGTATACGAGCAGTACTTC. This encodes CATSRGLAGVYEQYF.

This clone was observed once. The CDR3 nucleotides read TGTGCCTGGAGTACCGGACAGCCCTACGAGCAGTACTTC. Encoded protein: CAWSTGQPYEQYF. The J gene is TRBJ2-7, the V gene TRBV30; D is perhaps TRBD1 (6 bases). Trimming cost V 2 bases and J 2 bases, with 10 bases left between them. The CDR3 loop spans 13 amino acids. The germline CDR1 and CDR2 sequences are GTSNPN and SVGIG (reference sequence).

The chain joins TRBV5-5 to TRBJ1-6; 11 positions match TRBD1. With V trimmed by 2 bases and J by 10 bases, 2 bases remained unmatched. The germline V gene has CDR1 SGHKS and CDR2 YYEKEE (reference sequence). The length of the CDR3 is 14 residues. The CDR3 spells CASSFGTGGSPLHF. The DNA for the CDR3 is TGTGCCAGCAGCTTTGGGACAGGGGGATCACCCCTCCACTTT.

This clone was found once. CDR3 sequence reads: CAGGVLSSYNEQFF. The CDR3 nucleotides are TGTGCGGGGGGGGTCTTGAGCTCCTACAATGAGCAGTTCTTC. This chain joins TRBV2 and TRBJ2-1, with 7 bases matching TRBD2. This CDR3 has 14 residues. Germline values: CDR1 SNHLY, CDR2 FYNNEI.

The chain carries TRBV6-5 and TRBJ1-2; D is perhaps TRBD1 (5 bases). The CDR3 consists of 13 residues. The V end lost 5 bases, the J end lost 4 bases, and 11 bases lay between the germline ends. Germline assignment: CDR1 MNHEY and CDR2 SVGAGI. The CDR3 spells CASSPGNSYGYTF. CDR3 coding DNA: TGTGCCAGCAGTCCAGGGAATTCCTATGGCTACACCTTC.

This sequence joins TRBV5-4 and TRBJ2-7; D gene uncertain. This CDR3 has 15 residues. Germline V gene lookup returns CDR1 SGHNT and CDR2 YYREEE (reference sequence). V lost 0 bases, J lost 0 bases, and 10 bases lay in between. DNA for the CDR3: TGTGCCAGCAGCTTGGATGTGCTGAGCTCCTACGAGCAGTACTTC. Translating gives CASSLDVLSSYEQYF.

This clone has more than one count but fewer than ten. The chain employs TRBV7-9 and TRBJ1-5; TRBD1 matches 8 bases. This CDR3 contains 16 residues. V dropped 1 base and J dropped 3; count of bases not matched to a gene: 5. Germline CDR1 SEHNR, CDR2 FQNEAQ (reference sequence). This CDR3 reads CASSLGQGPTNQPQHF. Here the CDR3 DNA reads TGTGCCAGCAGCTTAGGACAGGGGCCGACCAATCAGCCCCAGCATTTT.

The V gene is TRBV6-1, the J gene TRBJ1-3; 12 bases fit TRBD1. The CDR3 extends over 17 amino acids. The germline gives CDR1 MNHNS, CDR2 SASEGT. Trimming cost V 2 bases and J 0 bases; bases outside gene matches: 2. CDR3 DNA: TGTGCCAGCAGTGAATTGGGACAGGGGGCCTCTGGAAACACCATATATTTT. Translation: CASSELGQGASGNTIYF.

V usage is TRBV18 and J usage is TRBJ2-2; weak D call: TRBD1 (7 bases). Germline V gives CDR1 KGHSH, CDR2 LQKENI. The CDR3 spans 14 residues. Trimming shortened V by 3 bases and J by 7 bases, and 12 bases separated the two germline ends. The CDR3 coding sequence is TGTGCCAGCTCACCCCTCAGGGGGGACGGGGAGCTGTTTTTT. Encoded protein: CASSPLRGDGELFF.

The V gene is TRBV5-1, the J gene TRBJ1-5; TRBD1 aligns across 9 bases. Germline CDR1 and CDR2: SGHRS and YFSETQ. The CDR3 spans 15 residues. Trimming cost V 4 bases and J 7 bases; bases outside gene matches: 9. CDR3 sequence reads: CASSPPTGGQQPQHF. The CDR3, as DNA: TGCGCCAGCAGCCCTCCTACAGGGGGCCAGCAGCCCCAGCATTTT.

The chain employs TRBV24-1 and TRBJ1-2, with D maybe TRBD1 (6 bases). From germline, CDR1 is KGHDR and CDR2 SFDVKD. V dropped 4 bases and J dropped 11 bases, with 16 bases sitting between them. This CDR3 region has 13 residues. The CDR3 sequence is CATSERSGAGYTF. The DNA of the CDR3 is TGTGCCACCAGTGAGCGCTCAGGGGCTGGGTACACCTTC.

The chain employs TRBV5-1 and TRBJ1-6; possible D gene TRBD1, 5 bases. Germline values: CDR1 SGHRS, CDR2 YFSETQ. The CDR3 is 15 residues long. V was cut by 0 bases and J by 10 bases, with 14 bases left in between. DNA for the CDR3: TGCGCCAGCAGCTTGGCCCCAGGGATGAAATCACCCCTCCACTTT. Translating it yields CASSLAPGMKSPLHF.

V and J are TRBV3-1 (or the pseudogene TRBV3-2) and TRBJ1-5; D possibly corresponds to TRBD1 (6 bases). In germline, CDR1 is LGHDT, CDR2 YNNKEL (reference sequence). Deletions cut 5 bases from V and 2 bases from J, with 10 bases between. The CDR3 has 14 residues. The chain's CDR3 is CASSRGLGNQPQHF. CDR3 DNA: TGTGCCAGCAGCAGGGGGTTGGGCAATCAGCCCCAGCATTTT.

J is TRBJ2-5 and V is TRBV7-7; TRBD1 is a possible D gene (6 bases). The germline gives CDR1 SSHAT, CDR2 FNYEAQ (reference sequence). The CDR3 is made up of 14 amino acids. Trimming left V 5 bases short and J 3 bases short, with 13 bases between. The CDR3 protein is CASSLQGLKETQYF. The CDR3 DNA is TGTGCCAGCAGCCTGCAGGGGCTCAAAGAGACCCAGTACTTC.